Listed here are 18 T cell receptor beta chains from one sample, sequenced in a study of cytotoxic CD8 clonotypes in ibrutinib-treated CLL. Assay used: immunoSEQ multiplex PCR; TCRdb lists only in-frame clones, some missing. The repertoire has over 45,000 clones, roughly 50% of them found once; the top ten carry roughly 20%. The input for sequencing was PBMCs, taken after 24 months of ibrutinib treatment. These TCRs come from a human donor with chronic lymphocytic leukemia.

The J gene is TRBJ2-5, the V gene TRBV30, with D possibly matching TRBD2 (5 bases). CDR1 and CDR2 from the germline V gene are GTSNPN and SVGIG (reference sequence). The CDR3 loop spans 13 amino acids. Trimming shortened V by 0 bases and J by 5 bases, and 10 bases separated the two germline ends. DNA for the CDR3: TGTGCCTGGAGTGTTGAGGGTCGCGAGACCCAGTACTTC. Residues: CAWSVEGRETQYF.

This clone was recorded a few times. In DNA form, the CDR3 reads TGTGCCAGTAGTAAGCCCTATTCCGGCACAGATACGCAGTATTTT. This codes for CASSKPYSGTDTQYF. The rearrangement joins TRBV19 to TRBJ2-3; D gene ambiguous. V lost 4 bases, J lost 1 base, and 12 bases lay in between. The CDR3 consists of 15 residues. Germline V lookup: CDR1 LNHDA, CDR2 SQIVND (reference sequence). Full variable domain (remainder filled in from reference TRBV19 and TRBJ2-3): DGGITQSPKYLFRKEGQNVTLSCEQNLNHDAMYWYRQDPGQGLRLIYYSQIVNDFQKGDIAEGYSVSREKKESFPLTVTSAQKNPTAFYLCASSKPYSGTDTQYFGPGTRLTVL.

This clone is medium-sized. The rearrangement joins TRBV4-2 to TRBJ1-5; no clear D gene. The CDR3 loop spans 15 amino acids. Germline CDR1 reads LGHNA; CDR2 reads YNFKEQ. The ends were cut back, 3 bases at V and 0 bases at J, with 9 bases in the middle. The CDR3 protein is CASSQAKGSNQPQHF. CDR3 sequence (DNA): TGTGCCAGCAGCCAGGCCAAAGGTAGCAATCAGCCCCAGCATTTT.

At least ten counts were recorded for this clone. CDR3 sequence (DNA): TGTGCCAGCAGCTTAGGTCCGAGGACAGGGTGCACCTTC. Its protein product is CASSLGPRTGCTF. V usage is TRBV7-2 and J usage is TRBJ1-2, with TRBD1 matching 8 bases. The CDR3 consists of 13 residues. Germline V gene lookup returns CDR1 SGHTA and CDR2 FQGNSA. The J segment lost 13 bases and the V segment lost 1 base, leaving 8 bases of the junction unmatched.

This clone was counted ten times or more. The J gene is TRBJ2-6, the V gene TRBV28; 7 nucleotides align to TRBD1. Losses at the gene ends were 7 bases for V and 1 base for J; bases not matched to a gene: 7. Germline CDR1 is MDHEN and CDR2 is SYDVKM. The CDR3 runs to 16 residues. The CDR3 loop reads CASKDRELSGANVLTF. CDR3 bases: TGTGCCAGCAAAGACAGGGAGTTATCTGGGGCCAACGTCCTGACTTTC.

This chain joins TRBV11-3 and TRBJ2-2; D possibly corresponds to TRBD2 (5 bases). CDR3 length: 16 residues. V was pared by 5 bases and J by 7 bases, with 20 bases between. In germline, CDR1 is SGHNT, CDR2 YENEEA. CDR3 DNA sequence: TGTGCCAGCAGCAAATCGGGGTCTCTTAAACGCGGGGAGCTGTTTTTT. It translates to CASSKSGSLKRGELFF.

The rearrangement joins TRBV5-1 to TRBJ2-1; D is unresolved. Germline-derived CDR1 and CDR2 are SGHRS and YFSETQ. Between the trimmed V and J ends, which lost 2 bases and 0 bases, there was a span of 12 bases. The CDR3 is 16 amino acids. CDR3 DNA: TGCGCCAGCAGCTTCATGGACCAGAGCTCCTACAATGAGCAGTTCTTC. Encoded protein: CASSFMDQSSYNEQFF.

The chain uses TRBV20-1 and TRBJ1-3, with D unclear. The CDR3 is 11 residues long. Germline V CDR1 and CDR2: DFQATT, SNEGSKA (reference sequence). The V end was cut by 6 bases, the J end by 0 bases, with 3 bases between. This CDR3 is CSAISGNTIYF. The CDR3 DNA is TGCAGTGCGATCTCTGGAAACACCATATATTTT.

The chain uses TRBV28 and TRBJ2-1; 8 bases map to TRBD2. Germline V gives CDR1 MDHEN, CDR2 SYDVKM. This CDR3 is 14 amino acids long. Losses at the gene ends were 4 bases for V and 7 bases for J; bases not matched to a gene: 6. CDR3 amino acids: CASSSGTSRNEQFF. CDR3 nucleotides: TGTGCCAGCAGTTCCGGGACTAGTCGAAATGAGCAGTTCTTC.

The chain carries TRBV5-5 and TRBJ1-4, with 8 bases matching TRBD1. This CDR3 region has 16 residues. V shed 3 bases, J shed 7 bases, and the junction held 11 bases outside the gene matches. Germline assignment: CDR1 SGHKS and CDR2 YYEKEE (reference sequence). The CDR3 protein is CASSSGGYVRSEKLFF. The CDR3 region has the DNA TGTGCCAGCAGCTCAGGGGGCTACGTCCGTAGTGAAAAACTGTTTTTT.

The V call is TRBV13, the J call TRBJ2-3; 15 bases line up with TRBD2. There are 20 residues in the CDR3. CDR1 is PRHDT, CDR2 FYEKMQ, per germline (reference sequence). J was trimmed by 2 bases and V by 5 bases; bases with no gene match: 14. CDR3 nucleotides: TGTGCCAGCAGCCGCAGACCGGGACTAGCGGGAGGTAACCCCACAGATACGCAGTATTTT. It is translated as CASSRRPGLAGGNPTDTQYF.

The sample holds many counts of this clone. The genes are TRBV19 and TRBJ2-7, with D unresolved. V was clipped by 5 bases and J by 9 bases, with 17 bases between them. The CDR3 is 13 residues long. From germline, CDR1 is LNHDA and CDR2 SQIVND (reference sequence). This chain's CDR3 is CASSATRVDGQYF. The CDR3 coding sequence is TGTGCCAGTAGTGCGACTCGGGTCGATGGGCAGTACTTC.

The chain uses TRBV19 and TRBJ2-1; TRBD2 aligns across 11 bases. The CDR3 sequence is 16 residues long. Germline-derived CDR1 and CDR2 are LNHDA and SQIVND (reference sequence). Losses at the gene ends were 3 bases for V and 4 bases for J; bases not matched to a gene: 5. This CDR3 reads CASSITSGRRYNEQFF. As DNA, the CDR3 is TGTGCCAGTAGTATCACTAGCGGGAGAAGATACAATGAGCAGTTCTTC.

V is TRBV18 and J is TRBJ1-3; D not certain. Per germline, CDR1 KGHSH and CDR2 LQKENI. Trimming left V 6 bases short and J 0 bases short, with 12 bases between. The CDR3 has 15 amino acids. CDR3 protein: CASSPDDFSGNTIYF. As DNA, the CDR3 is TGTGCCAGCTCCCCGGACGATTTCTCTGGAAACACCATATATTTT.

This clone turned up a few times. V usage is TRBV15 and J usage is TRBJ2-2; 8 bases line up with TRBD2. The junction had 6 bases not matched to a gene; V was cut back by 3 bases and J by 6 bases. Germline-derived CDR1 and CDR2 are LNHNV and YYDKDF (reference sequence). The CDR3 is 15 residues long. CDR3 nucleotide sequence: TGTGCCACCAGCAGCCACCGGGGGGGCGCCGGGGAGCTGTTTTTT. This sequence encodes CATSSHRGGAGELFF.

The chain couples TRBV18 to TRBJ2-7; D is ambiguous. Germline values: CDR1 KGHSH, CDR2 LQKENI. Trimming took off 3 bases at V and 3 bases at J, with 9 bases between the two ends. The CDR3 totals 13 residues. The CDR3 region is CASSPPTGYEQYV. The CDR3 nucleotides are TGTGCCAGCTCACCTCCGACTGGCTACGAGCAGTACGTC.

CDR3 DNA: TGTGCCAGCAGTTTCCGGACTAGCGTGTTGCCAGATACGCAGTATTTT. This gives the protein CASSFRTSVLPDTQYF. This chain uses TRBV27 with TRBJ2-3; 9 bases align to TRBD2. Losses at the gene ends were 3 bases for V and 4 bases for J; bases not matched to a gene: 8. The CDR3 runs 16 residues. The germline CDR1 and CDR2 sequences are MNHEY and SMNVEV (reference sequence).

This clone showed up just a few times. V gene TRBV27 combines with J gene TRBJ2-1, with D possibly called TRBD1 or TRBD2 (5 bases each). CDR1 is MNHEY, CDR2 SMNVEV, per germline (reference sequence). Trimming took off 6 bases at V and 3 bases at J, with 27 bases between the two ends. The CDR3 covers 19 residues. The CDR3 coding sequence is TGTGCCAGCAGCCGCCTCTCCCGCCTAGGGACGTTGTTCTACAATGAGCAGTTCTTC. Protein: CASSRLSRLGTLFYNEQFF.